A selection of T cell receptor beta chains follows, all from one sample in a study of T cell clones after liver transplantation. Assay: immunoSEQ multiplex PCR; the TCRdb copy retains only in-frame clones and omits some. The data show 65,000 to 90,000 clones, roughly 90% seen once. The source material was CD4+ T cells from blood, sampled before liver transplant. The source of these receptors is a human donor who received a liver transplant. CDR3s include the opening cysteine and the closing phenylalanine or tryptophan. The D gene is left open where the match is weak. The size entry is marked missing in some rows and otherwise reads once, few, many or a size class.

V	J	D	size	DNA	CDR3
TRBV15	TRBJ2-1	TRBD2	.	TGTGCCACCAGCAGAGAGGGTAGCGGGCGTTTTGTGATGAATGAGCAGTTCTTC	CATSREGSGRFVMNEQFF
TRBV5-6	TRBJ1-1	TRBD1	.	TGTGCCAGCAGCTTGAGAGGTACCGGGACAGACAACACTGAAGCTTTCTTT	CASSLRGTGTDNTEAFF
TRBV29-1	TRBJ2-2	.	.	TGCAGCGTTGCCGTGACAGCTACCGGGGAGCTGTTTTTT	CSVAVTATGELFF
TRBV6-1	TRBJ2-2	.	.	TGTGCCAGCAGTGAAGATTCCCTAGCAGATAACACCGGGGAGCTGTTTTTT	CASSEDSLADNTGELFF
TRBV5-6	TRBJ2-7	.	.	TGTGCCAGCAGCGGTACACACTCCTACGAGCAGTACTTC	CASSGTHSYEQYF
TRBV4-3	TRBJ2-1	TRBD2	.	TGCGCCAGCAGCCGAGATAGCGGGAGTCTACCAGAGCAGTTCTTC	CASSRDSGSLPEQFF
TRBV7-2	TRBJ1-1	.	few	TGTGCCAGCAGCTTAGCCAGGAAAGCTTTCTTT	CASSLARKAFF
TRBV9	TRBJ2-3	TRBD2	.	TGTGCCAGCAGCTTAGCCCCTGGCGGGAGGGCCTCAGATACGCAGTATTTT	CASSLAPGGRASDTQYF
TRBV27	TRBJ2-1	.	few	TGTGCCAGCAGTCCACTCGGTGGGGGGAATGAGCAGTTCTTC	CASSPLGGGNEQFF
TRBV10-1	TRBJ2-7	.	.	TGCGCCAGCAGTGACTCTCACTACGAGCAGTACTTC	CASSDSHYEQYF
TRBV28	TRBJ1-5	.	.	TGTGCTTGGGGCCCGATCAATCAGCCCCAGCATTTT	CAWGPINQPQHF
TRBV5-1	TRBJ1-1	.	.	TGCGCCAGCAGCTTGAGAGGGGTAGGGAACACTGAAGCTTTCTTT	CASSLRGVGNTEAFF
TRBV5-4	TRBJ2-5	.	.	TGTGCCAGCAGCTTGCAGGGACCGGAGACCCAGTACTTC	CASSLQGPETQYF
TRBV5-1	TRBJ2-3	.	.	TGCGCCAGCAGCTTGGCCGCAGGGACAGATACGCAGTATTTT	CASSLAAGTDTQYF
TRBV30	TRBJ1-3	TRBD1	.	TGTGCCTGGAGTGCGACAGGGGCTGGAAACACCATATATTTT	CAWSATGAGNTIYF
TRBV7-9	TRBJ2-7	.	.	TGTGCCAGCAGCTTAGAGCGCTGGGGCGCGAGCTACGAGCAGTACTTC	CASSLERWGASYEQYF
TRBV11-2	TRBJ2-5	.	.	TGTGCCAGCGGAACCCATGAGACCCAGTACTTC	CASGTHETQYF
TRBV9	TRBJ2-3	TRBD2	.	TGTGCCAGCAGCTATGGGACTAGCGGGCGAGCTAGCACAGATACGCAGTATTTT	CASSYGTSGRASTDTQYF
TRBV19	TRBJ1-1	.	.	TGTGCCAGTGTGCGGGCAGGGCGGATGAACACTGAAGCTTTCTTT	CASVRAGRMNTEAFF
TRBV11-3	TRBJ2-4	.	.	TGTGCCAGCAGCCCTCTAGGCACCGGAGCCAAAAACATTCAGTACTTC	CASSPLGTGAKNIQYF
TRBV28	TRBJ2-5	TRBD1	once	TGTGCCAGCAGTTCACGGACAGGGCCCGAATTTGGGTACTTC	CASSSRTGPEFGYF
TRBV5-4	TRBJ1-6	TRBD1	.	TGTGCCAGCAGCTTCGGCAGGGGGCTTAATTCACCCCTCCACTTT	CASSFGRGLNSPLHF
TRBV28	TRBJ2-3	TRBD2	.	TGTGCCAGCAGTACACCGGGACTAGAGGCTACGCAGTATTTT	CASSTPGLEATQYF
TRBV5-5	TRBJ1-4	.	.	TGTGCCACCGGGAAGGGGACTAATGAAAAACTGTTTTTT	CATGKGTNEKLFF
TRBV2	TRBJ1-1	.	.	TGTGCCAGCAGTGATCAGGTTATGAACACTGAAGCTTTCTTT	CASSDQVMNTEAFF
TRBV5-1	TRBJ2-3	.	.	TGCGCCAGCAGCTTGGCCGGCACAGATACGCAGTATTTT	CASSLAGTDTQYF
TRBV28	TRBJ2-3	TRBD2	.	TGTGCCAGCCAGCCTCCCGGACTAGCAGGGGTTGTCGATACGCAGTATTTT	CASQPPGLAGVVDTQYF
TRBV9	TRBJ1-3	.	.	TGTGCCAGCGCCCGGGGAAAGTCTGGAAACACCATATATTTT	CASARGKSGNTIYF
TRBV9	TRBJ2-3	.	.	TGTGCCAGCAGCGTAGCAGGCGGGACGCACACAGATACGCAGTATTTT	CASSVAGGTHTDTQYF
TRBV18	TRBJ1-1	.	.	TGTGCCAGCTCACCGGACGGACTGATGGGGACTGAAGCTTTCTTT	CASSPDGLMGTEAFF
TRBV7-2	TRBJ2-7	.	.	TGTGCCAGCAGCTTACAGCGGTTAGCCTCCTACGAGCAGTACTTC	CASSLQRLASYEQYF
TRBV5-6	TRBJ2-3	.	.	TGTGCCAGCAGCTTGGCTTTGGGCGCAGATACGCAGTATTTT	CASSLALGADTQYF
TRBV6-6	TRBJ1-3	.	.	TGTGCCAGCAGTCTGGAGGGTTCTGGAAACACCATATATTTT	CASSLEGSGNTIYF
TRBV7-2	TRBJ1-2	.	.	TGTGCCAGCAGCTTAACGCGTGACTATGGCTACACCTTC	CASSLTRDYGYTF
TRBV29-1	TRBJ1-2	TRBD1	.	TGCAGCGATAAGGACAGGGGGATATCGTATGGCTACACCTTC	CSDKDRGISYGYTF
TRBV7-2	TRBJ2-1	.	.	TGTGCCAGCAGCTTATTGGGGGAGTACAATGAGCAGTTCTTC	CASSLLGEYNEQFF
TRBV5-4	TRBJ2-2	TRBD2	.	TGTGCCAGCAGCTTGCCCAATCCGGGACTAGCGGGAAACACCGGGGAGCTGTTTTTT	CASSLPNPGLAGNTGELFF
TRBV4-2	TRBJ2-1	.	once	TGTGCCAGCAGCCAAGCAACTAGCTCCTACAATGAGCAGTTCTTC	CASSQATSSYNEQFF
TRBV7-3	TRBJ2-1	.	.	TGTGCCAGCAGCTCGTCGACAGGAGACAATGAGCAGTTCTTC	CASSSSTGDNEQFF
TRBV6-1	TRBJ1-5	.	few	TGTGCCAGCAGTCTGGGAGGAGATCAGCCCCAGCATTTT	CASSLGGDQPQHF
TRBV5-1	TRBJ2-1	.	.	TGCGCCAGCAGCCCTACCCCGGGGAGCTCCTACAATGAGCAGTTCTTC	CASSPTPGSSYNEQFF
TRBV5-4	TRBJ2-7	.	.	TGTGCCAGCAGCAAACAGGGTACTTTCGGCGAGCAGTACTTC	CASSKQGTFGEQYF
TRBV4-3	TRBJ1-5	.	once	TGCGCCATTGCCCCCCAGCCCCAGCATTTT	CAIAPQPQHF
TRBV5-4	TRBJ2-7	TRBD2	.	TGTGCCAGCACCCTCGAGTTGGCTAGCGGGAAGTACGAGCAGTACTTC	CASTLELASGKYEQYF
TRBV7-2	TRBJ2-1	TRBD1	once	TGTGCCAGCAGCTCAAGACAGGGGGAGAATGAGCAGTTCTTC	CASSSRQGENEQFF
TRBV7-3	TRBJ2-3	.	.	TGTGCCAGCAGCGAGGGTAAAGATACGCAGTATTTT	CASSEGKDTQYF
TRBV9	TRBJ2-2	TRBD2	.	TGTGCCAGCAGCGTAGCGGCGGGAGGGCCCGGGGAGCTGTTTTTT	CASSVAAGGPGELFF
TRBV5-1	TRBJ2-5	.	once	TGCGCCAGCACAACGGGTGCGAGAGCCCAAGAGACCCAGTACTTC	CASTTGARAQETQYF
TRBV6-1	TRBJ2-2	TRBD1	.	TGTGCCAGCAGACCGACAGGGCCCGGGGAGCTGTTTTTT	CASRPTGPGELFF
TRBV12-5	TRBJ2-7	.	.	TGTGCTAGTGGCCTCAAGTACGAGCAGTACTTC	CASGLKYEQYF
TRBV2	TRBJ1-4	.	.	TGTGCCAGCAGTGAAGAGCCGGGGTCGGAAAAACTGTTTTTT	CASSEEPGSEKLFF
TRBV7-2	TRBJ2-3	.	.	TGTGCCAGCAGCCCCCGGTCAGATACGCAGTATTTT	CASSPRSDTQYF
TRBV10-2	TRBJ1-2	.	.	TGCGCCAGCAGTGAGGACAGTCCGGATGGCTACACCTTC	CASSEDSPDGYTF